This T cell receptor (beta chain) was sequenced in a study of T cells in Graves' hyperthyroidism and ophthalmopathy. From RNA transcripts, TCR beta CDR3 regions were amplified. TCR CDR3 regions were first amplified by RT-PCR with HTBI primers. In TCRdb, the multiplex PCR reads were re-called with MiXCR into one record per CDR3 protein. The table lists about 520,000 distinct CDR3 sequences, approximately 25% of them singletons. V was trimmed by 2 bases and J by 4 bases, leaving 15 bases between them. This CDR3 region has 15 residues. Germline V gene sequence: CDR1 MNHEY, CDR2 SVGAGI. The source of this sequence is a woman aged 30 to 39 with Graves' ophthalmopathy. Sequenced material: blood. The J gene is TRBJ2-7, the V gene TRBV6-5; D remains unclear. The CDR3 nucleotides are TGTGCCAGCAGTTACACGACACCCGTCCATTACGAGCAGTACTTC. Translating gives CASSYTTPVHYEQYF.